This TCR beta chain was documented in a study of blood T cells in healthy people across ages. CDR3 length: 13 amino acids. V was pared by 8 bases and J by 5 bases, with 6 bases of the junction left unmatched. Then a second PCR, running roughly 7 to 12 cycles, was carried out with a sample-barcoded 5' primer and a J-beta primer mix. Via MiXCR, TCRdb re-called the 5' RACE reads, giving one row per CDR3 protein. The data contain about 1.4 million distinct CDR3 sequences, approximately 59% of them singletons. V usage is TRBV12-3 or TRBV12-4 and J usage is TRBJ2-7, with 10 nucleotides matching TRBD2. The sample consisted of blood. This TCR was recovered from a man aged 18 to 35 in good health. DNA of the CDR3: TGTGCCAGCCGGACTAGCGGACAGAACGAGCAGTACTTC. Its protein product is CASRTSGQNEQYF.